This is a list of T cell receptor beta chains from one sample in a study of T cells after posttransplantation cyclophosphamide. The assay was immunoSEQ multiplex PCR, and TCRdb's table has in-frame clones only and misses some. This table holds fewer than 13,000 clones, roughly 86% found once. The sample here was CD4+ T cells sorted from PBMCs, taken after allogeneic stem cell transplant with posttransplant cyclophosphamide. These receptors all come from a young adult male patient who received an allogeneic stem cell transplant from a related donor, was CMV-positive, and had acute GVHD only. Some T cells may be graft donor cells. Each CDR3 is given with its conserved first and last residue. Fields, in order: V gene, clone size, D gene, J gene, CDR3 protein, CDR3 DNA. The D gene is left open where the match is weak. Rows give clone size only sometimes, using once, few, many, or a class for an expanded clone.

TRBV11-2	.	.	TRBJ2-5	CASSFGRAAETQYF	TGTGCCAGCAGCTTCGGGCGGGCGGCGGAGACCCAGTACTTC
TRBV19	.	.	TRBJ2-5	CASSSGTWKTQYF	TGTGCCAGTAGTAGCGGGACTTGGAAGACCCAGTACTTC
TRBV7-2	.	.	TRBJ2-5	CASSLMEETQYF	TGTGCCAGCAGCTTAATGGAGGAGACCCAGTACTTC
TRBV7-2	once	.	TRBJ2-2	CASSPAWAGTGELFF	TGTGCCAGCAGCCCCGCTTGGGCGGGCACCGGGGAGCTGTTTTTT
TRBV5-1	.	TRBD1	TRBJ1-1	CASSPRQGKNTEAFF	TGCGCCAGCAGCCCACGACAGGGAAAGAACACTGAAGCTTTCTTT
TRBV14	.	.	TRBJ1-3	CASSPWGRKNGNTIYF	TGTGCCAGCAGCCCCTGGGGCAGGAAGAATGGAAACACCATATATTTT
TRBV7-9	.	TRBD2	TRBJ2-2	CASSKSGGITGELFF	TGTGCCAGCAGCAAAAGCGGGGGGATCACCGGGGAGCTGTTTTTT
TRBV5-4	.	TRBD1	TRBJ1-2	CASSLGQGGYYGYTF	TGTGCCAGCAGCTTGGGACAGGGTGGTTACTATGGCTACACCTTC
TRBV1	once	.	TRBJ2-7	CTSSPRTNTYEQYF	TGCACCAGCAGCCCCCGGACAAACACCTACGAGCAGTACTTC
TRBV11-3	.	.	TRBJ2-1	CASSLAGLYNEQFF	TGTGCCAGCAGCTTAGCGGGACTCTACAATGAGCAGTTCTTC
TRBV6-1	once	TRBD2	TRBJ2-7	CASRGGTSGNYEQYF	TGTGCCAGCAGAGGGGGGACTAGCGGAAATTACGAGCAGTACTTC
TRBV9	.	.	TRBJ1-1	CASSVVGGGGTEAFF	TGTGCCAGCAGCGTAGTGGGCGGTGGGGGGACTGAAGCTTTCTTT
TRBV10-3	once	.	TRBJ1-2	CAIRADGVEGYTF	TGTGCCATCAGAGCTGACGGGGTAGAAGGCTACACCTTC
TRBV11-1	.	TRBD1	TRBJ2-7	CASSQTGYEQYF	TGTGCCAGCAGCCAGACAGGGTACGAGCAGTACTTC
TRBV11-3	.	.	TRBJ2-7	CASSRGGAGSYEQYF	TGTGCCAGCTCTCGGGGCGGGGCGGGCTCCTACGAGCAGTACTTC
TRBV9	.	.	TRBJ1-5	CASSFGQGGQPQHF	.
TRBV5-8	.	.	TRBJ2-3	CASSLGRTVSTDTQYF	TGTGCCAGCAGCTTGGGTCGGACAGTAAGCACAGATACGCAGTATTTT
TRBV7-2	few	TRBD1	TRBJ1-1	CASSLLDRGNTEAFF	TGTGCCAGCAGCCTCCTGGACAGGGGGAACACTGAAGCTTTCTTT
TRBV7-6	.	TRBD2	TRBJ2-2	CASSGLAGRRVGELFF	TGTGCCAGCAGTGGACTAGCGGGGCGCCGGGTAGGGGAGCTGTTTTTT
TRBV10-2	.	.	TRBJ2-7	CASSEIEYEQYF	TGCGCCAGCAGTGAAATCGAGTACGAGCAGTACTTC
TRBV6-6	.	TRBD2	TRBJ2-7	CASGLAGIYEQYF	TGTGCCAGTGGACTAGCGGGCATCTACGAGCAGTACTTC
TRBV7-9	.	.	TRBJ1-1	CASSLAGARTEAFF	TGTGCCAGCAGCTTAGCGGGCGCACGGACTGAAGCTTTCTTT
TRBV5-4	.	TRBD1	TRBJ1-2	CASSFRRQGGYGYTF	TGTGCCAGCAGCTTCCGTCGACAGGGAGGCTATGGCTACACCTTC
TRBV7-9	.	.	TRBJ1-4	CASSLGSFNEKLFF	TGTGCCAGCAGCTTGGGCAGCTTTAATGAAAAACTGTTTTTT
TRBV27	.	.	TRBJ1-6	CASASQDSPLHF	TGTGCCAGTGCGTCCCAAGATTCACCCCTCCACTTT
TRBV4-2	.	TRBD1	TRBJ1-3	CASSQDSGRGTSGNTIYF	TGTGCCAGCAGCCAAGATTCGGGCAGGGGGACCTCTGGAAACACCATATATTTT
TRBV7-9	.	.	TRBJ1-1	CASSLYTEAFF	TGTGCCAGCAGCCTTTACACTGAAGCTTTCTTT
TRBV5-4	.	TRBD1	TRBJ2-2	CASSVGQGPGELFF	TGTGCCAGCAGCGTCGGACAGGGGCCCGGGGAGCTGTTTTTT
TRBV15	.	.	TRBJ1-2	CATSRNRHYGYTF	TGTGCCACCAGCAGGAACCGACATTATGGCTACACCTTC
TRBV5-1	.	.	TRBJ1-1	CASSLVRNTEAFF	TGCGCCAGCAGCTTGGTGAGGAACACTGAAGCTTTCTTT
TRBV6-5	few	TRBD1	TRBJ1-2	CASSWEQGTNYGYTF	TGTGCCAGCAGTTGGGAACAGGGGACTAACTATGGCTACACCTTC
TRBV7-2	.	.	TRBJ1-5	CASSHPLEGQPQHF	TGTGCCAGCAGCCACCCTCTGGAGGGTCAGCCCCAGCATTTT
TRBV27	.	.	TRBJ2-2	CASSLSTGNTGELFF	TGTGCCAGCAGTTTATCCACAGGGAACACCGGGGAGCTGTTTTTT
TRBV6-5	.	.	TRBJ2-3	CASSYSTGQGPDTQYF	TGTGCCAGCAGTTACTCGACTGGGCAGGGGCCAGATACGCAGTATTTT
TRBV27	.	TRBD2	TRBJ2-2	CASSLPAGGFGELFF	TGTGCCAGCAGTCTCCCAGCGGGGGGGTTCGGGGAGCTGTTTTTT
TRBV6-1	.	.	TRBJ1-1	CASSAVDRNTEAFF	TGTGCCAGCAGTGCGGTCGACAGGAACACTGAAGCTTTCTTT
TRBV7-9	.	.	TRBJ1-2	CASSFSAQGVGYTF	TGTGCCAGCAGCTTTTCGGCCCAAGGGGTCGGCTACACCTTC
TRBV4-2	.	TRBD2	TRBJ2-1	CASSQEKGSGGAQFF	TGTGCCAGCAGCCAAGAGAAGGGAAGCGGGGGGGCCCAGTTCTTC
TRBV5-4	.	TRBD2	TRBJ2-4	CASSGGLANIQYF	TGTGCCAGCAGCGGGGGACTAGCGAACATTCAGTACTTC
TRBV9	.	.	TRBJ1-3	CASRETRGLGNTIYF	TGTGCCAGCAGAGAAACCCGGGGATTGGGAAACACCATATATTTT
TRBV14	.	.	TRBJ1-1	CASSQVPLMGGTEAFF	TGTGCCAGCAGCCAAGTCCCGTTAATGGGGGGCACTGAAGCTTTCTTT
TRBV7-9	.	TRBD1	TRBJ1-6	CASRQGNYNSPLHF	TGTGCCAGCAGACAGGGGAACTATAATTCACCCCTCCACTTT
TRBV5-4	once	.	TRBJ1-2	CASSTSPDSNYGYTF	TGTGCCAGCAGCACAAGCCCGGACAGTAACTATGGCTACACCTTC
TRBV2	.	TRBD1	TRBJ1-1	CASSLDRANTEAFF	TGTGCCAGCAGTTTGGACAGGGCGAACACTGAAGCTTTCTTT
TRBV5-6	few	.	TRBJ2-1	CASSLGMSSGRQDFNEQFF	TGTGCCAGCAGCTTGGGGATGTCTTCAGGAAGGCAGGACTTCAATGAGCAGTTCTTC
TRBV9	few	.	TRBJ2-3	CASSVDSFGDTQYF	TGTGCCAGCAGCGTAGACAGCTTCGGAGATACGCAGTATTTT
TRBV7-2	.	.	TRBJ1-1	CASTFGVQTEAFF	TGTGCCAGCACCTTCGGGGTACAGACTGAAGCTTTCTTT
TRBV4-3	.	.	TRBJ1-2	CASSQDSSRAAGYTF	TGCGCCAGCAGCCAAGACAGTAGCAGGGCTGCTGGCTACACCTTC
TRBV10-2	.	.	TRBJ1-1	CASSENRVGTEAFF	TGCGCCAGCAGTGAGAACAGGGTGGGGACTGAAGCTTTCTTT
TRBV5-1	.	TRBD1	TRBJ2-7	CASSLGQGAYEQYF	TGCGCCAGCAGCTTAGGACAGGGGGCGTACGAGCAGTACTTC
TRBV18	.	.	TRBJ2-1	CASSPGSGGYNEQFF	TGTGCCAGCTCACCAGGGTCAGGGGGGTACAATGAGCAGTTCTTC
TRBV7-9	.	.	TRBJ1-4	CASSLVVTEGNEKLFF	TGTGCCAGCAGCTTAGTCGTAACAGAGGGAAATGAAAAACTGTTTTTT
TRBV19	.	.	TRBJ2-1	CASSVRPDSGSYNEQFF	TGTGCCAGTAGTGTCAGACCGGACAGTGGCTCCTACAATGAGCAGTTCTTC
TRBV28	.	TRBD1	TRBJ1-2	CASRGQGGSGYTF	TGTGCCAGCAGGGGACAGGGGGGAAGTGGCTACACCTTC
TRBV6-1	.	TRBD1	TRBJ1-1	CASSDETGGGTEAFF	TGTGCCAGCAGTGACGAGACAGGGGGGGGCACTGAAGCTTTCTTT
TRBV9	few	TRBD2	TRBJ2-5	CASSARSGGGQETQYF	TGTGCCAGCAGCGCCCGTAGCGGGGGGGGTCAAGAGACCCAGTACTTC
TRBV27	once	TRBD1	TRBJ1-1	CASSPNTGVGAFF	TGTGCCAGCAGTCCGAATACAGGGGTGGGAGCTTTCTTT